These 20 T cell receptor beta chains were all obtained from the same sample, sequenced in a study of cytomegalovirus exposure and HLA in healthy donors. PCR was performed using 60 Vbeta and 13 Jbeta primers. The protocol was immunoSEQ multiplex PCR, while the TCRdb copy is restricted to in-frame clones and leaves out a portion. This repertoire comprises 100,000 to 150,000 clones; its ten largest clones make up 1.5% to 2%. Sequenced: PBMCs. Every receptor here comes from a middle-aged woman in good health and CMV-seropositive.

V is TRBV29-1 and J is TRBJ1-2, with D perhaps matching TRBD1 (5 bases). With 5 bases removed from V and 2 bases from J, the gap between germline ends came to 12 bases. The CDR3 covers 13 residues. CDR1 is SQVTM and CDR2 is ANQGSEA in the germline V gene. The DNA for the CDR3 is TGCAGCGTTACCCCAGACAGAAACTATGGCTACACCTTC. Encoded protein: CSVTPDRNYGYTF.

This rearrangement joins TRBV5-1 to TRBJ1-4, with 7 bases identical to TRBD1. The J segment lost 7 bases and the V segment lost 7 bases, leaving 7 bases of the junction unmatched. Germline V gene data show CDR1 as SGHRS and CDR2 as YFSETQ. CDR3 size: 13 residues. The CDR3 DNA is TGCGCCAGCGGAGACAGGGTCGGTGAAAAACTGTTTTTT. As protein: CASGDRVGEKLFF.

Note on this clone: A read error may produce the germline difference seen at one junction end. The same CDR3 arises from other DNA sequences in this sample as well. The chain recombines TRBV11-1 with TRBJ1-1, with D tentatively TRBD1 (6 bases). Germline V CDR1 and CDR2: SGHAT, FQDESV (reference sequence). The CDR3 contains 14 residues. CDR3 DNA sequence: TGTGCCAGCAGCAAGGACAGATTGCACACTGAGGCTTTCTTT. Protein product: CASSKDRLHTEAFF. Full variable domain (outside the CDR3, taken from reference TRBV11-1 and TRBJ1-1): EAEVAQSPRYKITEKSQAVAFWCDPISGHATLYWYRQILGQGPELLVQFQDESVVDDSQLPKDRFSAERLKGVDSTLKIQPAELGDSAMYLCASSKDRLHTEAFFGQGTRLTVV.

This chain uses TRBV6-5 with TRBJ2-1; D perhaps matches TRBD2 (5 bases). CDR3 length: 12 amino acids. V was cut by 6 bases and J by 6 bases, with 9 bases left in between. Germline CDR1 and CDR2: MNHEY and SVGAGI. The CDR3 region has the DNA TGTGCCAGCAGCCGGACTGGCAATGAGCAGTTCTTC. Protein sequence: CASSRTGNEQFF.

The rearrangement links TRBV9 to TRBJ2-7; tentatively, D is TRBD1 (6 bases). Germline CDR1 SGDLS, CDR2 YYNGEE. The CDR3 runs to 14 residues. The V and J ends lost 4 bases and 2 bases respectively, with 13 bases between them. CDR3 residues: CASSPRTDTYEQYF. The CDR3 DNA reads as TGTGCCAGCAGCCCTCGGACAGACACCTACGAGCAGTACTTC.

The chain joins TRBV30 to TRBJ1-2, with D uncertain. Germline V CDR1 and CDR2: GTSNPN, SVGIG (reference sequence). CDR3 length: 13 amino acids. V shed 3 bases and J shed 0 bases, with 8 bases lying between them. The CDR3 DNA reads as TGTGCCTGGAGCGGAGGAACTAACTATGGCTACACCTTC. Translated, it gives CAWSGGTNYGYTF.

The CDR3 DNA reads as TGTGCCAGCTCACCACCGGGACAGAGCTACGAGCAGTACTTC. It yields the protein CASSPPGQSYEQYF. The V gene is TRBV18, the J gene TRBJ2-7, with 7 bases aligning to TRBD1. Germline V gives CDR1 KGHSH, CDR2 LQKENI. The J segment lost 3 bases and the V segment lost 0 bases, leaving 2 bases of the junction unmatched. This CDR3 spans 14 amino acids.

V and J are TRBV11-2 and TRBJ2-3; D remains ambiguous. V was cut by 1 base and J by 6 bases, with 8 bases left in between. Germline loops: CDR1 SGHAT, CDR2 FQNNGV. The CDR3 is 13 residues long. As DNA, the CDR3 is TGTGCCAGCAGCTTAGGGGCCTGGGATACGCAGTATTTT. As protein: CASSLGAWDTQYF. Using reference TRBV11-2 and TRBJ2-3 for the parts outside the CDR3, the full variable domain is EAGVAQSPRYKIIEKRQSVAFWCNPISGHATLYWYQQILGQGPKLLIQFQNNGVVDDSQLPKDRFSAERLKGVDSTLKIQPAKLEDSAVYLCASSLGAWDTQYFGPGTRLTVL.

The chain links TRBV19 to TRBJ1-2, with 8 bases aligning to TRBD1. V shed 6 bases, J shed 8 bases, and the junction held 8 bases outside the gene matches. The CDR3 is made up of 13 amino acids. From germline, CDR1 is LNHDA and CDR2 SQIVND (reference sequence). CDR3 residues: CASSGDRTLGYTF. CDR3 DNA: TGTGCCAGTAGCGGGGACAGGACTTTGGGCTACACCTTC.

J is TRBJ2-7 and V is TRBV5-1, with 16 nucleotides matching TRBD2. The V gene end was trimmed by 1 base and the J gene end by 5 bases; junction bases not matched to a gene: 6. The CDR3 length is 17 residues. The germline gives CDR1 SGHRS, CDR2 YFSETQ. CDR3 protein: CASSLFGTSGRDHEQYF. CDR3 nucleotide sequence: TGCGCCAGCAGCTTGTTTGGGACTAGCGGGAGGGATCACGAGCAGTACTTC.

Written as DNA, the CDR3 is TGTGCCAGCACCTCTGGCTCCGGAGCTAGGAATGAGCAGTTCTTC. It codes for CASTSGSGARNEQFF. J is TRBJ2-1 and V is TRBV6-1; D call uncertain. The CDR3 sequence is 15 residues long. V was cut by 7 bases and J by 7 bases, with 20 bases left in between. CDR1 and CDR2 (germline): MNHNS, SASEGT.

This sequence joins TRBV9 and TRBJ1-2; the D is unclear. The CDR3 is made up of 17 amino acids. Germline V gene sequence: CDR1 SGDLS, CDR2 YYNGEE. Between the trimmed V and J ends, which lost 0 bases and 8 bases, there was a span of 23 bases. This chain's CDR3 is CASSVGARETASRGYTF. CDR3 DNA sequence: TGTGCCAGCAGCGTAGGGGCCCGGGAGACTGCCAGTCGGGGCTACACCTTC. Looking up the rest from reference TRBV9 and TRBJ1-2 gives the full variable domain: DSGVTQTPKHLITATGQRVTLRCSPRSGDLSVYWYQQSLDQGLQFLIQYYNGEERAKGNILERFSAQQFPDLHSELNLSSLELGDSALYFCASSVGARETASRGYTFGSGTRLTVV.

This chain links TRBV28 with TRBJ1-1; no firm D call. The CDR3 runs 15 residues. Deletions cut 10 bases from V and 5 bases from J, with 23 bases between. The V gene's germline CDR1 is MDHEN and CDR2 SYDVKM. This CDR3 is CATAGQETPVTEAFF. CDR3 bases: TGTGCCACCGCGGGTCAGGAAACCCCGGTGACTGAAGCTTTCTTT.

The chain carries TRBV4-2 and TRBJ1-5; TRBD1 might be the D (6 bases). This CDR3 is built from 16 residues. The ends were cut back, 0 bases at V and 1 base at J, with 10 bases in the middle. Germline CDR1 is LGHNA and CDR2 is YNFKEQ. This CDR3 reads CASSQDSGASNQPQHF. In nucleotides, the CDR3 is TGTGCCAGCAGCCAAGATTCAGGGGCAAGCAATCAGCCCCAGCATTTT.

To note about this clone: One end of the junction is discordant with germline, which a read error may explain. The CDR3: CASNYQGGGPTGELFF. The CDR3 DNA is TGTGCCAGCAATTACCAGGGAGGGGGGCCCACCGGGGAGCTGTTTTTT. J is TRBJ2-2 and V is TRBV6-6; D is perhaps TRBD2 (7 bases). Germline-derived CDR1 and CDR2 are MNHNY and SVGAGI (reference sequence). The CDR3 extends over 16 amino acids.

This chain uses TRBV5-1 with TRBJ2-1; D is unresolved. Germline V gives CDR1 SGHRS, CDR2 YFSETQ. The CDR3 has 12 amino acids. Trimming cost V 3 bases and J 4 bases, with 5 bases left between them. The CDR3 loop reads CASSSLYNEQFF. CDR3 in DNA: TGCGCCAGCAGCTCCCTATACAATGAGCAGTTCTTC.

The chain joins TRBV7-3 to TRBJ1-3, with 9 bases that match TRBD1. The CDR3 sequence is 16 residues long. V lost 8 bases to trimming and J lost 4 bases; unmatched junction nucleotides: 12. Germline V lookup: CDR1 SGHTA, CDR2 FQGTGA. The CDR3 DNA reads TGTGCCAGCTACAATAGGACAGGGGCTGCGGGAAACACCATATATTTT. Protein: CASYNRTGAAGNTIYF.

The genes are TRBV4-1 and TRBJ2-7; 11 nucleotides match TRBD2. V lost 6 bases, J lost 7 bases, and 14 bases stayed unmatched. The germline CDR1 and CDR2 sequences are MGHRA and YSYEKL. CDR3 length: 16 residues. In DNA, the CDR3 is TGCGCCAGCAGTCAGACGAGTGGGACTAGCGGTTTTGAGCAGTACTTC. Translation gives CASSQTSGTSGFEQYF.

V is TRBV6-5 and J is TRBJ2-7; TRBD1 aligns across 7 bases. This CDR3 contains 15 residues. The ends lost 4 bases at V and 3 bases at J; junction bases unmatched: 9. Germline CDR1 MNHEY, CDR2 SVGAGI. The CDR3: CASSFSQGNGYEQYF. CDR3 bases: TGTGCCAGCAGTTTCTCACAGGGGAACGGCTACGAGCAGTACTTC.

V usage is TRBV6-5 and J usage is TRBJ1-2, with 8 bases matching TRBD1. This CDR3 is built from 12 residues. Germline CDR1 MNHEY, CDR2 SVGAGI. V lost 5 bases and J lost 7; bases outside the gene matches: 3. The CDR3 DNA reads TGTGCCAGCAGTGGACAGGGTGGTGGCTACACCTTC. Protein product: CASSGQGGGYTF.